These 31 T cell receptor beta chains originate from one sample sequenced in a study of cytomegalovirus exposure and HLA in healthy donors. Vbeta (60) and Jbeta (13) primers were used in the PCR. Sequencing was performed with immunoSEQ multiplex PCR; in TCRdb, only in-frame clones are kept and a portion is missing. The top ten clones hold 13% of a sample with under 200,000 clones, roughly 79% of them seen once. Sequenced input: PBMCs. These receptors originate from a woman in her forties or fifties in good health and CMV-seronegative.

This clone was picked up one time. V is TRBV4-2 and J is TRBJ2-1; 9 positions match TRBD1. V shed 0 bases and J 8 bases; nucleotides not matched to a gene: 8. The CDR3 runs 16 residues. The germline V gene has CDR1 LGHNA and CDR2 YNFKEQ. The CDR3 nucleotides read TGTGCCAGCAGCCAAGAGGACAGGGGCAGGACGGATGAGCAGTTCTTC. Protein: CASSQEDRGRTDEQFF.

The rearrangement uses TRBV19 and TRBJ2-7, with TRBD1 matching 7 bases. The trim removed 5 bases at V and 3 bases at J, leaving 10 bases unmatched. Germline loops: CDR1 LNHDA, CDR2 SQIVND (reference sequence). The CDR3 runs to 15 residues. CDR3 in DNA: TGTGCCAGTAGTTCACAAGGGGGCTTAAGCTACGAGCAGTACTTC. This codes for CASSSQGGLSYEQYF. Filled out from reference TRBV19 and TRBJ2-7, the complete variable domain reads DGGITQSPKYLFRKEGQNVTLSCEQNLNHDAMYWYRQDPGQGLRLIYYSQIVNDFQKGDIAEGYSVSREKKESFPLTVTSAQKNPTAFYLCASSSQGGLSYEQYFGPGTRLTVT.

The chain couples TRBV29-1 to TRBJ1-2; 11 bases fit TRBD1. With 2 bases clipped from V and 6 bases from J, the junction kept 11 bases outside the gene matches. CDR1 is SQVTM, CDR2 ANQGSEA, per germline. This CDR3 is 16 amino acids long. The CDR3, as DNA: TGCAGCGTTGAAACTATTCGGGACAGGGGGTTTGATGGCTACACCTTC. Translation gives CSVETIRDRGFDGYTF.

V and J are TRBV2 and TRBJ2-3; maybe TRBD2 (6 bases). Trimming cost V 8 bases and J 3 bases, with 9 bases left between them. This CDR3 has 12 amino acids. Germline-derived CDR1 and CDR2 are SNHLY and FYNNEI. The CDR3 coding sequence is TGTGCCAGCGAACTAGCAACAGATACGCAGTATTTT. Its translation is CASELATDTQYF.

In this sample, this clone is medium-sized (0.01 to 0.1%). The chain recombines TRBV5-5 with TRBJ1-1; no firm D call. CDR1 and CDR2 (germline): SGHKS, YYEKEE (reference sequence). Trimming removed 5 bases at V and 0 bases at J, with 5 bases between. This CDR3 is built from 12 residues. As DNA, the CDR3 is TGTGCCAGCAGTCAGATGAACACTGAAGCTTTCTTT. Its protein is CASSQMNTEAFF.

The chain couples TRBV7-2 to TRBJ2-1; possibly TRBD2 for D (7 bases). Trimming shortened V by 4 bases and J by 8 bases, and 15 bases separated the two germline ends. CDR3 length: 14 residues. Germline V gene lookup returns CDR1 SGHTA and CDR2 FQGNSA. CDR3 in DNA: TGTGCCAGCAGCTGGGGGGGCCAACTCGATGAGCAGTTCTTC. Its protein is CASSWGGQLDEQFF.

The V call is TRBV19, the J call TRBJ2-7; D may be TRBD2 (6 bases). CDR1 and CDR2 from the germline V gene are LNHDA and SQIVND (reference sequence). V gave up 1 base and J gave up 1 base, with 11 bases separating them. The CDR3 runs 15 residues. In DNA, the CDR3 is TGTGCCAGTAGTATAGCGGGAGATGTTTCCTACGAGCAGTACTTC. Its protein is CASSIAGDVSYEQYF. Combining the CDR3 with reference TRBV19 and TRBJ2-7 gives the whole variable domain DGGITQSPKYLFRKEGQNVTLSCEQNLNHDAMYWYRQDPGQGLRLIYYSQIVNDFQKGDIAEGYSVSREKKESFPLTVTSAQKNPTAFYLCASSIAGDVSYEQYFGPGTRLTVT.

The gene calls are TRBV11-2 and TRBJ2-7; a weak D match, TRBD1 (5 bases). Germline V gene data show CDR1 as SGHAT and CDR2 as FQNNGV. V lost 3 bases to trimming and J lost 1 base, with 10 bases between them. The CDR3 is 14 residues long. The CDR3, as DNA: TGTGCCAGCAGCTTGTTTCCAGGGTCCTACGAGCAGTACTTC. Amino acids: CASSLFPGSYEQYF.

The chain recombines TRBV18 with TRBJ2-5; 10 bases fit TRBD1. Germline loops: CDR1 KGHSH, CDR2 LQKENI. V gave up 4 bases and J gave up 4 bases; unmatched junction bases: 3. The CDR3 is 14 amino acids. CDR3 residues: CASSLRTGGETQYF. Here the CDR3 DNA reads TGTGCCAGCTCACTACGGACAGGGGGAGAGACCCAGTACTTC. The full variable domain, completed using reference TRBV18 and TRBJ2-5, is NAGVMQNPRHLVRRRGQEARLRCSPMKGHSHVYWYRQLPEEGLKFMVYLQKENIIDESGMPKERFSAEFPKEGPSILRIQQVVRGDSAAYFCASSLRTGGETQYFGPGTRLLVL.

V gene TRBV2 combines with J gene TRBJ2-5; the match to TRBD2 covers 8 bases. TRBJ2-7 matches the DNA end more closely, so the J call is doubtful. Germline CDR1 reads SNHLY; CDR2 reads FYNNEI. CDR3 length equals 14 residues. CDR3 sequence: CASRGLGGAYEQYF. The CDR3 DNA reads TGTGCCAGCAGGGGACTAGGCGGGGCCTACGAGCAGTACTTC.

The chain carries TRBV6-1 and TRBJ2-7, with D perhaps matching TRBD2 (6 bases). Germline CDR1 and CDR2: MNHNS and SASEGT. Trimming removed 2 bases from V and 4 bases from J, with 24 bases in between. CDR3 length: 18 amino acids. CDR3 DNA sequence: TGTGCCAGCAGTGAAACAGGCGGGTTTCGGGGGAGAGGGTACGAGCAGTACTTC. This gives the protein CASSETGGFRGRGYEQYF.

The CDR3: CATSTGQNQPQHF. The CDR3 DNA reads TGTGCCACCAGTACAGGTCAAAATCAGCCCCAGCATTTT. The chain is built from TRBV15 and TRBJ1-5; perhaps TRBD1 as D (5 bases). V was cut by 6 bases and J by 4 bases, with 10 bases left in between. This CDR3 contains 13 residues. The germline CDR1 and CDR2 sequences are LNHNV and YYDKDF (reference sequence).

This sequence joins TRBV7-9 and TRBJ1-4; D call uncertain. V lost 3 bases to trimming and J lost 4 bases, with 9 bases between them. Germline values: CDR1 SEHNR, CDR2 FQNEAQ (reference sequence). The CDR3 has 14 amino acids. The CDR3 region is CASSFYSGNEKLFF. CDR3 nucleotide sequence: TGTGCCAGCAGCTTTTACAGCGGTAATGAAAAACTGTTTTTT. Full variable domain (outside the CDR3, taken from reference TRBV7-9 and TRBJ1-4): DTGVSQNPRHKITKRGQNVTFRCDPISEHNRLYWYRQTLGQGPEFLTYFQNEAQLEKSRLLSDRFSAERPKGSFSTLEIQRTEQGDSAMYLCASSFYSGNEKLFFGSGTQLSVL.

The chain recombines TRBV27 with TRBJ2-7; TRBD2 aligns across 8 bases. CDR1 MNHEY and CDR2 SMNVEV come from the germline V gene (reference sequence). This CDR3 has 17 residues. V lost 0 bases to trimming and J lost 2 bases; unmatched junction nucleotides: 9. CDR3 loop: CASSLSHSSGRPYEQYF. The CDR3 coding sequence is TGTGCCAGCAGTTTATCTCACTCTAGCGGGCGCCCCTACGAGCAGTACTTC.

The chain recombines TRBV5-4 with TRBJ1-1; D not resolved. The CDR3 consists of 15 residues. The V gene lost 2 bases and the J gene lost 5 bases, with 16 bases spanning the gap. The germline V gene encodes CDR1 SGHNT and CDR2 YYREEE (reference sequence). The CDR3 DNA is TGTGCCAGCAGCTTAGCTTACCCGACGGGGACTGAAGCTTTCTTT. Protein sequence: CASSLAYPTGTEAFF.

Only a few counts were recorded for this clone. V gene TRBV9 combines with J gene TRBJ2-5, with 7 bases lining up with TRBD2. V was pared by 0 bases and J by 4 bases, with 6 bases of the junction left unmatched. Germline V CDR1 and CDR2: SGDLS, YYNGEE. This CDR3 comprises 15 residues. The CDR3: CASSVGSGGGETQYF. The CDR3 nucleotides read TGTGCCAGCAGCGTAGGGTCGGGGGGTGGAGAGACCCAGTACTTC.

The J gene is TRBJ1-3, the V gene TRBV7-9; D remains ambiguous. The CDR3 covers 14 residues. Germline V gene sequence: CDR1 SEHNR, CDR2 FQNEAQ (reference sequence). Between the trimmed V and J ends, which lost 3 bases and 0 bases, there was a span of 6 bases. The CDR3 loop is CASSFPSSGNTIYF. The CDR3 DNA is TGTGCCAGCAGCTTCCCCTCCTCTGGAAACACCATATATTTT. The entire variable domain, with the rest obtained from reference TRBV7-9 and TRBJ1-3, is as follows: DTGVSQNPRHKITKRGQNVTFRCDPISEHNRLYWYRQTLGQGPEFLTYFQNEAQLEKSRLLSDRFSAERPKGSFSTLEIQRTEQGDSAMYLCASSFPSSGNTIYFGEGSWLTVV.

This clone was counted only a few times. The CDR3 DNA reads as TGTGCCAGCAGTGGCCTTCCAGGGGAGATGCCTGAAGCTTTCTTT. As protein: CASSGLPGEMPEAFF. This sequence joins TRBV25-1 and TRBJ1-1; tentative D call: TRBD1 (6 bases). With 4 bases removed from V and 6 bases from J, the gap between germline ends came to 18 bases. This CDR3 is 15 amino acids long. CDR1 is MGHDK and CDR2 is SYGVNS in the germline V gene. Full variable domain (remainder filled in from reference TRBV25-1 and TRBJ1-1): EADIYQTPRYLVIGTGKKITLECSQTMGHDKMYWYQQDPGMELHLIHYSYGVNSTEKGDLSSESTVSRIRTEHFPLTLESARPSHTSQYLCASSGLPGEMPEAFFGQGTRLTVV.

This clone was seen only once. The rearrangement links TRBV28 to TRBJ1-5; D possibly corresponds to TRBD1 (6 bases). Germline V gives CDR1 MDHEN, CDR2 SYDVKM. The CDR3 length is 12 residues. Deletions cut 6 bases from V and 5 bases from J, with 8 bases between. The DNA for the CDR3 is TGTGCCAGCAGATCAGGGGATCAGCCCCAGCATTTT. This codes for CASRSGDQPQHF.

The CDR3 loop reads CASSLAGGYEQYF. CDR3 nucleotide sequence: TGTGCCAGCAGTTTAGCGGGAGGTTACGAGCAGTACTTC. The chain couples TRBV27 to TRBJ2-7; 8 positions agree with TRBD2. Germline CDR1 MNHEY, CDR2 SMNVEV (reference sequence). Trimming cost V 2 bases and J 4 bases; bases outside gene matches: 1. CDR3 length: 13 amino acids.

V usage is TRBV5-4 and J usage is TRBJ2-3; 9 nucleotides match TRBD1. In germline, CDR1 is SGHNT, CDR2 YYREEE (reference sequence). CDR3 length: 14 amino acids. With V trimmed by 6 bases and J by 4 bases, 6 bases remained unmatched. CDR3 loop: CASTRDRVPDTQYF. The CDR3 bases are TGTGCCAGCACCAGGGACAGGGTCCCAGATACGCAGTATTTT.

The V call is TRBV5-1, the J call TRBJ2-7, with 7 bases lining up with TRBD1. CDR1 is SGHRS, CDR2 YFSETQ, per germline. J gave up 7 bases and V 0 bases, and 16 bases lay outside the gene matches. There are 17 residues in the CDR3. DNA of the CDR3: TGCGCCAGCAGCTTGGCCGGGACAGCTTCAGGGGTGGTTGAGCAGTACTTC. Its translation is CASSLAGTASGVVEQYF.

This clone has a single count. V usage is TRBV2 and J usage is TRBJ2-1; 7 bases are a match to TRBD2. The ends lost 8 bases at V and 2 bases at J; junction bases unmatched: 9. The CDR3 consists of 15 residues. Germline values: CDR1 SNHLY, CDR2 FYNNEI. CDR3 sequence reads: CASAGVGGAYNEQFF. As DNA, the CDR3 is TGTGCCAGCGCAGGAGTGGGAGGGGCCTACAATGAGCAGTTCTTC.

This chain joins TRBV23-1 and TRBJ2-3, with D hard to call. TRBV23-1 is an ORF, with its function uncertain. The CDR3 has 15 residues. Trimming shortened V by 8 bases and J by 0 bases, and 15 bases separated the two germline ends. In nucleotides, the CDR3 is TGCGCCAGCCATCCTCCGGGTACTAGCACAGATACGCAGTATTTT. Translation: CASHPPGTSTDTQYF.

The V call is TRBV4-3, the J call TRBJ1-2; 9 nucleotides align to TRBD1. V was pared by 4 bases and J by 4 bases, with 13 bases of the junction left unmatched. The CDR3 spans 17 residues. The germline V gene has CDR1 LGHNA and CDR2 YSLEER. The CDR3 loop reads CASSLHWAGQGIYGYTF. CDR3 bases: TGCGCCAGCAGCCTCCACTGGGCGGGACAGGGAATCTATGGCTACACCTTC.

V gene TRBV6-1 combines with J gene TRBJ1-1; TRBD1 matches at 8 bases. After removal of 5 bases from V and 1 base from J, the junction contained 6 bases not matched to a gene. This CDR3 contains 15 residues. Per the germline V gene, CDR1 is MNHNS and CDR2 is SASEGT. Here the CDR3 reads CASSNPGTGNTEAFF. Written as DNA, the CDR3 is TGTGCCAGCAGTAACCCCGGGACAGGGAACACTGAAGCTTTCTTT.

The chain links TRBV27 to TRBJ2-1; 10 bases fit TRBD2. This CDR3 comprises 16 residues. With 3 bases clipped from V and 2 bases from J, the junction kept 4 bases outside the gene matches. Per the germline V gene, CDR1 is MNHEY and CDR2 is SMNVEV (reference sequence). This CDR3 reads CASSLTSGWAYNEQFF. CDR3 DNA: TGTGCCAGCAGTTTGACTAGCGGGTGGGCCTACAATGAGCAGTTCTTC.

The chain links TRBV6-6 to TRBJ1-1; unclear D gene. Germline CDR1 reads MNHNY; CDR2 reads SVGAGI (reference sequence). This CDR3 is built from 13 residues. Trimming removed 6 bases from V and 0 bases from J, with 8 bases in between. The CDR3 loop is CASRYGLNTEAFF. CDR3 DNA sequence: TGTGCCAGCAGGTACGGGCTGAACACTGAAGCTTTCTTT.

This rearrangement joins TRBV7-2 to TRBJ2-2, with 11 nucleotides matching TRBD1. CDR1 and CDR2 from the germline V gene are SGHTA and FQGNSA. This CDR3 spans 16 amino acids. The V gene end was trimmed by 6 bases and the J gene end by 4 bases; junction bases not matched to a gene: 7. The CDR3 is CASRGGTGGVTGELFF. CDR3 DNA sequence: TGTGCCAGCAGGGGGGGGACAGGGGGAGTCACCGGGGAGCTGTTTTTT. Together with reference TRBV7-2 and TRBJ2-2, the CDR3 gives the full variable domain: GAGVSQSPSNKVTEKGKDVELRCDPISGHTALYWYRQSLGQGLEFLIYFQGNSAPDKSGLPSDRFSAERTGGSVSTLTIQRTQQEDSAVYLCASRGGTGGVTGELFFGEGSRLTVL.

The chain couples TRBV7-3 to TRBJ2-6, with TRBD1 matching over 9 bases. The CDR3 is 16 residues long. V shed 7 bases, J shed 4 bases, and the junction held 8 bases outside the gene matches. CDR1 is SGHTA and CDR2 is FQGTGA in the germline V gene. The CDR3 region has the DNA TGTGCCAGCACAGAACAGGGGGCACCCGGGGCCAACGTCCTGACTTTC. It is translated as CASTEQGAPGANVLTF.

This chain uses TRBV19 with TRBJ2-5; unclear D gene. The tail of the sequence fits TRBJ2-7 better, so the J call may be wrong. Germline V CDR1 and CDR2: LNHDA, SQIVND (reference sequence). The CDR3 extends over 14 amino acids. The DNA for the CDR3 is TGTGCCAGTACCTCCCATATAAATCCCTACGAGCAGTACTTC. Its translation is CASTSHINPYEQYF.